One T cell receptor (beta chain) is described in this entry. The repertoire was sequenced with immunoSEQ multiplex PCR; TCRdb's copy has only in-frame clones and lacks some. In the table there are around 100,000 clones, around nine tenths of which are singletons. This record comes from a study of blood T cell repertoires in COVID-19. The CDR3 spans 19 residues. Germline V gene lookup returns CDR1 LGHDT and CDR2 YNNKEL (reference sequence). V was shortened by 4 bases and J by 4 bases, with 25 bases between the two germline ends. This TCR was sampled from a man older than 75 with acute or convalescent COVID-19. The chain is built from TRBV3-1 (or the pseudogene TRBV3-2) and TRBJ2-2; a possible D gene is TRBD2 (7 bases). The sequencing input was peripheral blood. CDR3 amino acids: CASSPPGGGRRWSTGELFF. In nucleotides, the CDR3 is TGTGCCAGCAGCCCCCCCGGGGGCGGGAGAAGGTGGAGCACCGGGGAGCTGTTTTTT.